The sequence of this T cell receptor (beta chain) was determined in a study of T cells after yellow fever vaccination. This CDR3 has 14 amino acids. The germline CDR1 and CDR2 sequences are MNHEY and SMNVEV (reference sequence). Between the trimmed V and J ends, which lost 3 bases and 0 bases, there was a span of 9 bases. Whole-study findings and limits: A weaker secondary response peaked on day 5, the primary on day 15.

TCRdb analysed the 5' RACE reads with MiXCR anew, one entry per CDR3 protein. Found here are 150,000 to 200,000 distinct CDR3 sequences, 9.3% of them singletons; the top ten hold around 35%. This clonotype was picked up many times. The antigen is undetermined. The sample consisted of CD8+ T cells sorted from PBMCs, taken 45 days after the yellow fever booster vaccination. The sequence came from a man aged 18 to 30 who received the YFV17D yellow fever vaccine. The chain has TRBV27 and TRBJ2-7, with D uncertain. CDR3 in amino acids: CASSLSSDSYEQYF. CDR3 bases: TGTGCCAGCAGTTTGAGCTCTGACTCCTACGAGCAGTACTTC.